The clone carrying this TCR beta chain has at least ten counts. Its antigen is currently unknown. Indicated time point: sample taken at primary tumor resection. This entry is derived from a study of spatial heterogeneity in lung cancer. Study-wide points: It was found that expanded intratumoral alpha and beta TCR counts tracked tumor mutation counts.

MiXCR, applied by TCRdb to the 5' RACE reads, yields one record per CDR3 protein. The sample holds roughly 3,900 distinct CDR3 sequences, 5% to 6% seen once. This CDR3 is built from 15 residues. V was trimmed by 7 bases and J by 4 bases, leaving 14 bases between them. CDR1 SNHLY and CDR2 FYNNEI come from the germline V gene. This clonotype was sampled from a female donor with early-stage non-small cell lung cancer. The sequenced sample was lung tumor tissue, obtained at surgery. This rearrangement joins TRBV2 to TRBJ2-6; D is undetermined. CDR3 coding DNA: TGTGCCAGCAAAGGAGTACGTACCGGGGCCAACGTCCTGACTTTC. Translation: CASKGVRTGANVLTF.